This T cell receptor (beta chain) was captured by sequencing in a study of blood T cell repertoires in COVID-19. The CDR3 runs to 18 residues. Germline lookup yields CDR1 MNHNS and CDR2 SASEGT. V lost 2 bases and J lost 6; bases outside the gene matches: 11. In the original workflow: Reference gene primers were amplified, and this amplification served to estimate nucleated cell counts. Here immunoSEQ multiplex PCR was the method, and the copy in TCRdb shows in-frame clones only, minus some. The V and J calls and clone size are taken from that table; D and trimming were inferred from the DNA. The table lists under 250,000 clones, 85% to 90% of them singletons, with about 2.5% in the top ten.

The TCR comes from a woman aged 60-70 years with acute or convalescent COVID-19. The chain employs TRBV6-1 and TRBJ1-6; TRBD1 aligns across 9 bases. Material for sequencing was peripheral blood. CDR3 in amino acids: CASSEQFSRTGVNSPLHF. The CDR3 nucleotides read TGTGCCAGCAGTGAACAGTTTAGCAGGACAGGGGTTAATTCACCCCTCCACTTT.